This entry lists 4 T cell receptor beta chains sequenced from one sample in a study of T cells in narcolepsy. Sequencing used immunoSEQ multiplex PCR; TCRdb keeps in-frame clones, though not all of them. The sample carries about 35,000 clones, around 80% recorded once. The sequencing input was memory (CD45RA-) CD4+ T cells from blood. The receptors originated from a human donor in good health.

There are a few counts of this clone. The CDR3 loop is CASSPPRRTEAFF. The CDR3 nucleotides are TGTGCCAGCAGTCCACCCAGGAGGACTGAAGCTTTCTTT. This chain joins TRBV28 and TRBJ1-1; no clear D. Trimming shortened V by 5 bases and J by 5 bases, and 12 bases separated the two germline ends. This CDR3 comprises 13 residues. From germline, CDR1 is MDHEN and CDR2 SYDVKM.

This clone turned up a few times. J is TRBJ1-1 and V is TRBV7-9, with D possibly matching TRBD1 (6 bases). Per the germline V gene, CDR1 is SEHNR and CDR2 is FQNEAQ (reference sequence). Trimming left V 5 bases short and J 1 base short, with 11 bases between. This CDR3 has 14 amino acids. This chain's CDR3 is CASSRTVGNTEAFF. Here the CDR3 DNA reads TGTGCCAGCAGCCGGACAGTAGGGAACACTGAAGCTTTCTTT.

The rearrangement joins TRBV7-2 to TRBJ2-3, with D unresolved. The V gene's germline CDR1 is SGHTA and CDR2 FQGNSA. This CDR3 spans 13 amino acids. Trimming took off 4 bases at V and 5 bases at J, with 10 bases between the two ends. CDR3 coding DNA: TGTGCCAGCAGCTACAAGAGAGGAGATACGCAGTATTTT. Encoded protein: CASSYKRGDTQYF.

The J gene is TRBJ2-5, the V gene TRBV2; tentatively, D is TRBD1 or TRBD2 (6 bases each). Trimming left V 3 bases short and J 5 bases short, with 13 bases between. The CDR3 covers 14 residues. In germline, CDR1 is SNHLY, CDR2 FYNNEI. The DNA of the CDR3 is TGTGCCAGCAGTGAGCCGGGGGCCGGGGAGACCCAGTACTTC. Translating gives CASSEPGAGETQYF.